This T cell receptor beta chain was found in a study of CD8 T cells in ankylosing spondylitis. The study, taken as a whole, reports: A CD8+ phenotype characterized the disease-linked clones, which were relatively rare in peripheral blood. Ankylosing spondylitis blood appeared to carry a characteristic TCR beta motif of roughly eight highly homologous variants.

This clonotype occurred many times. Its antigen is still unknown. The length of the CDR3 is 15 residues. The germline V gene has CDR1 LNHDA and CDR2 SQIVND (reference sequence). V lost 3 bases, J lost 7 bases, and 15 bases lay in between. Library preparation for TCR beta used quantitative 5'-RACE with molecular barcodes. TCRdb reprocessed the 5' RACE reads with MiXCR, giving one entry per CDR3 protein. This repertoire shows approximately 31,000 distinct CDR3 sequences, roughly 29% found once; its top ten account for roughly 42%. This clonotype was obtained from a male donor with ankylosing spondylitis. The chain couples TRBV19 to TRBJ2-2; maybe TRBD1 (6 bases). Sequencing was performed on synovial fluid, either unsorted or a sorted T cell fraction (not recorded which). The CDR3 region has the DNA TGTGCCAGTAGTATTCTTCAGGGACAAATCGGGGAGCTGTTTTTT. This translates into CASSILQGQIGELFF.